The 2 T cell receptor beta chains below were found in one sample sequenced in a study of control samples from healthy donors and cancer patients. Data came from immunoSEQ multiplex PCR; TCRdb stores just in-frame clones and leaves some out. The sample yields roughly 200,000 clones, about 94% seen once. The sample taken for sequencing was blood. The source is a man aged 45-65 years in good health.

This chain uses TRBV24-1 with TRBJ1-2; no reliable D call. V was clipped by 10 bases and J by 10 bases, with 21 bases between them. The CDR3 runs 13 residues. Germline V gives CDR1 KGHDR, CDR2 SFDVKD. The DNA of the CDR3 is TGTGCCACTACACCCGGGCCCTACTCTGTCTACACCTTC. This sequence encodes CATTPGPYSVYTF.

V usage is TRBV6-4 and J usage is TRBJ1-1; 9 nucleotides agree with TRBD1. V shed 0 bases and J 7 bases; nucleotides not matched to a gene: 6. The CDR3 has 15 amino acids. Germline V CDR1 and CDR2: MRHNA, SNTAGT. CDR3 in amino acids: CASSDSETGGLEAFF. In DNA form, the CDR3 reads TGTGCCAGCAGTGACTCCGAGACAGGGGGTCTTGAAGCTTTCTTT.